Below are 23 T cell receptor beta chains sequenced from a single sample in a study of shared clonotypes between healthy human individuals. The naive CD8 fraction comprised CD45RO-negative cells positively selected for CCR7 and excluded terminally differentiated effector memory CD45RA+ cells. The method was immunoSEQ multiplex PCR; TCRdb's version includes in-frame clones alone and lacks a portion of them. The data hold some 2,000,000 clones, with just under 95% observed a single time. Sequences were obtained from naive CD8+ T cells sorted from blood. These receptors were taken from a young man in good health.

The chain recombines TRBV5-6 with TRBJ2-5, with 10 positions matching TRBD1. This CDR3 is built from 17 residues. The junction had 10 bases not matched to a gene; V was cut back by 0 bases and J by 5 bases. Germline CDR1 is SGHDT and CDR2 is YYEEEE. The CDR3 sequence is CASSLAGTGDLVETQYF. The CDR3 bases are TGTGCCAGCAGCTTGGCGGGGACAGGGGATTTAGTGGAGACCCAGTACTTC.

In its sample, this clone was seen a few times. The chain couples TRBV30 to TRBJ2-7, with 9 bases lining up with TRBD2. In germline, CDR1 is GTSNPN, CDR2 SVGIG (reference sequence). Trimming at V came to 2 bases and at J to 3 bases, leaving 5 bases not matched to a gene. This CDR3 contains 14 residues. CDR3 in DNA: TGTGCCTGGAGTTGGGGGCGGGAGGGCTACGAGCAGTACTTC. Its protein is CAWSWGREGYEQYF.

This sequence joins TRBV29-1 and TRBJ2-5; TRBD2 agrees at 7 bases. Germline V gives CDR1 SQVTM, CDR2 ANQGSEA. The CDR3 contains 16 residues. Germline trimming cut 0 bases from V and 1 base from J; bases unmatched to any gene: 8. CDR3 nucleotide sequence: TGCAGCGTTGAAGAGGCGCCGGGACTAACCCAAGAGACCCAGTACTTC. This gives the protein CSVEEAPGLTQETQYF.

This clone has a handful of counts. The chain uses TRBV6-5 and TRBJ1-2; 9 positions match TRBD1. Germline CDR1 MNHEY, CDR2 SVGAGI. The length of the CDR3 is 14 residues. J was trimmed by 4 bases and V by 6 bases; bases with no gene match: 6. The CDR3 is CASRLQGATYGYTF. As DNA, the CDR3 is TGTGCCAGCAGATTACAGGGGGCGACCTATGGCTACACCTTC.

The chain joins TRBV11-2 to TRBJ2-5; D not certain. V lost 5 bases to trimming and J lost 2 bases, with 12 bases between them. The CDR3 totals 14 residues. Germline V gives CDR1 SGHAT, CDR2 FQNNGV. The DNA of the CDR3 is TGTGCCAGCAGCGGTTTCTATACACAAGAGACCCAGTACTTC. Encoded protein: CASSGFYTQETQYF.

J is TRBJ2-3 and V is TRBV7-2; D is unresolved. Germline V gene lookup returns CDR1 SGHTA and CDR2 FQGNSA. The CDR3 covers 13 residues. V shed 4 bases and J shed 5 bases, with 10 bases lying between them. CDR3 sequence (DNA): TGTGCCAGCAGCTCACCGACCGAAGATACGCAGTATTTT. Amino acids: CASSSPTEDTQYF.

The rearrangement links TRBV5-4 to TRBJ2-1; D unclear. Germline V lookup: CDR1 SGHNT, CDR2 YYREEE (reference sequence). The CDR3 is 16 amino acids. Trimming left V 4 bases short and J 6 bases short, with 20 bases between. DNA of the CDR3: TGTGCCAGCAGCGAGATTTTGCGGAGCCCCCTCAATGAGCAGTTCTTC. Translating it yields CASSEILRSPLNEQFF.

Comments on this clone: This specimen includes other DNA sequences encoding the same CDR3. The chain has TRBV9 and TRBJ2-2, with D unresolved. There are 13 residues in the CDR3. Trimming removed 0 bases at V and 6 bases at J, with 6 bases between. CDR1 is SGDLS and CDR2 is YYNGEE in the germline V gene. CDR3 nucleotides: TGTGCCAGCAGCGTAGGAGTTGCCGGGGAGCTGTTTTTT. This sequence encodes CASSVGVAGELFF. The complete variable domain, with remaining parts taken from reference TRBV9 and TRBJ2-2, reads DSGVTQTPKHLITATGQRVTLRCSPRSGDLSVYWYQQSLDQGLQFLIQYYNGEERAKGNILERFSAQQFPDLHSELNLSSLELGDSALYFCASSVGVAGELFFGEGSRLTVL.

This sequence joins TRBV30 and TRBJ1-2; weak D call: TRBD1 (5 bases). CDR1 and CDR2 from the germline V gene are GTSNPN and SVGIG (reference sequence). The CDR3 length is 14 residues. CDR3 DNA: TGTGCGGTGGGGGGAGAACAGGTCCCCTATGGCTACACCTTC. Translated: CAVGGEQVPYGYTF. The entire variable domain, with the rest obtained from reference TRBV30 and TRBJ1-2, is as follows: SQTIHQWPATLVQPVGSPLSLECTVEGTSNPNLYWYRQAAGRGLQLLFYSVGIGQISSEVPQNLSASRPQDRQFILSSKKLLLSDSGFYLCAVGGEQVPYGYTFGSGTRLTVV.

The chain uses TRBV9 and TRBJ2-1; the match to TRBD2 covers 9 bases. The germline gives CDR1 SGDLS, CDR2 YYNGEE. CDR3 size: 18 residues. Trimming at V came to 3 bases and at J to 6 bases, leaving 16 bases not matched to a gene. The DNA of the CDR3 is TGTGCCAGCAGCGCCTTACTAGCGGGCGACCAGGTACGCAATGAGCAGTTCTTC. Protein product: CASSALLAGDQVRNEQFF.

In nucleotides, the CDR3 is TGTGCCAGCAGTTTGTTTTCACGGAGCTACGAGCAGTACTTC. Translation gives CASSLFSRSYEQYF. V usage is TRBV28 and J usage is TRBJ2-7; unclear D gene. In germline, CDR1 is MDHEN, CDR2 SYDVKM. V lost 3 bases and J lost 3, with 12 bases in between. CDR3 length: 14 amino acids.

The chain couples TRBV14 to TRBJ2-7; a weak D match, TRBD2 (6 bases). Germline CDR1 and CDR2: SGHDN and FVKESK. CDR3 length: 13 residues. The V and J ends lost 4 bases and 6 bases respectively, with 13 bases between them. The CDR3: CASSLADPGEQYF. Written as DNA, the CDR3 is TGTGCCAGCAGCCTAGCGGACCCAGGCGAGCAGTACTTC.

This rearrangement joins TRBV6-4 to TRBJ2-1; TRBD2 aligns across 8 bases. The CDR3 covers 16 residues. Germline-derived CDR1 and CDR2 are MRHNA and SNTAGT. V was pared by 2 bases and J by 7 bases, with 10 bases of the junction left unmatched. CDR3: CASSDTFSSGQNEQFF. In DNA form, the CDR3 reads TGTGCCAGCAGTGACACCTTCTCTAGCGGGCAGAATGAGCAGTTCTTC.

CDR3 protein: CASSSGGQDNEQFF. CDR3 nucleotide sequence: TGTGCCAGCAGCTCTGGGGGGCAGGACAATGAGCAGTTCTTC. V is TRBV5-6 and J is TRBJ2-1; the D call may be TRBD1 or TRBD2 (6 bases each). V dropped 3 bases and J dropped 5 bases, with 12 bases sitting between them. In germline, CDR1 is SGHDT, CDR2 YYEEEE. The CDR3 runs to 14 residues. The full variable domain, rest sourced from reference TRBV5-6 and TRBJ2-1, is DAGVTQSPTHLIKTRGQQVTLRCSPKSGHDTVSWYQQALGQGPQFIFQYYEEEERQRGNFPDRFSGHQFPNYSSELNVNALLLGDSALYLCASSSGGQDNEQFFGPGTRLTVL.

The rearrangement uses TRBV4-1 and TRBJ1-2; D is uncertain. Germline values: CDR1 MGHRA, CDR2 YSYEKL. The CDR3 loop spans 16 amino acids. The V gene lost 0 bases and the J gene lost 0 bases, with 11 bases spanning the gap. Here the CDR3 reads CASSQDNRDSNYGYTF. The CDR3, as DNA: TGCGCCAGCAGCCAAGATAATAGGGATTCTAACTATGGCTACACCTTC.

The CDR3 nucleotides are TGTGCCAGCAGTCTTACAGGGCCTTCATACAATGAGCAGTTCTTC. It codes for CASSLTGPSYNEQFF. The rearrangement links TRBV6-5 to TRBJ2-1; tentative D call: TRBD1 (6 bases). There are 15 residues in the CDR3. V was cut by 5 bases and J by 4 bases, with 15 bases left in between. The germline V gene encodes CDR1 MNHEY and CDR2 SVGAGI.

This CDR3 reads CASSLLGLAASYEQYF. CDR3 nucleotides: TGCGCCAGCAGCCTATTGGGACTAGCGGCCTCCTACGAGCAGTACTTC. This rearrangement joins TRBV4-1 to TRBJ2-7, with 11 bases matching TRBD2. Trimming at V came to 4 bases and at J to 0 bases, leaving 5 bases not matched to a gene. Germline V gene lookup returns CDR1 MGHRA and CDR2 YSYEKL. This CDR3 has 16 amino acids.

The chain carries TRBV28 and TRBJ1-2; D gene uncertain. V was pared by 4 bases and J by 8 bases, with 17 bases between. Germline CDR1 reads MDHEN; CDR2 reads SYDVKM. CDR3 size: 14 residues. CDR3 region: CASSSTDQIGGYTF. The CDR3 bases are TGTGCCAGCAGTTCGACGGACCAAATCGGGGGCTACACCTTC.

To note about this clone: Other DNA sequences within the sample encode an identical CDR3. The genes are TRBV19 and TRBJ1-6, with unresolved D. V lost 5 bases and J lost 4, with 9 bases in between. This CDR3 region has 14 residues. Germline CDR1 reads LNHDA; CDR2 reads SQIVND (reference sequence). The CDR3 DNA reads TGTGCCAGTAGTCCCGGGATTTATAATTCACCCCTCCACTTT. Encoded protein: CASSPGIYNSPLHF.

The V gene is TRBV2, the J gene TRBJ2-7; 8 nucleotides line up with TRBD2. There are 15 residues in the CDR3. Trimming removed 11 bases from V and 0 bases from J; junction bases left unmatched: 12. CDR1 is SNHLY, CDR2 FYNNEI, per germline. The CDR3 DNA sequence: TGTGCCGGGGCTTCTAGCGGGCTCAGCTCCTACGAGCAGTACTTC. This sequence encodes CAGASSGLSSYEQYF. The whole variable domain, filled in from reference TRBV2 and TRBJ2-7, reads EPEVTQTPSHQVTQMGQEVILRCVPISNHLYFYWYRQILGQKVEFLVSFYNNEISEKSEIFDDQFSVERPDGSNFTLKIRSTKLEDSAMYFCAGASSGLSSYEQYFGPGTRLTVT.

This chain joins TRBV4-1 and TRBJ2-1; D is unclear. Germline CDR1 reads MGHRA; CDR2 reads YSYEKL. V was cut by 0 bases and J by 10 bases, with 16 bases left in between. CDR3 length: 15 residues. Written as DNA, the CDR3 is TGCGCCAGCAGCCAAGATCTGGTTTGGGTCGGCGAGCAGTTCTTC. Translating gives CASSQDLVWVGEQFF.

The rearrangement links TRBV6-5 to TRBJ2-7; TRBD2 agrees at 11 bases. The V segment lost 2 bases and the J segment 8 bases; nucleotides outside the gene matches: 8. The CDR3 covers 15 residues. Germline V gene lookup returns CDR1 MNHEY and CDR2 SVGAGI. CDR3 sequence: CASSYQTSGRLQQYF. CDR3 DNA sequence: TGTGCCAGCAGTTACCAAACTAGCGGGAGATTACAGCAGTACTTC.

The CDR3 DNA reads TGTGCCAGCAGCTTAGATGTGTTGCCGGAGACCCAGTACTTC. It is translated as CASSLDVLPETQYF. This chain connects TRBV11-1 to TRBJ2-5; D unresolved. The CDR3 runs 14 residues. The ends were cut back, 1 base at V and 5 bases at J, with 11 bases in the middle. Germline V gene data show CDR1 as SGHAT and CDR2 as FQDESV (reference sequence).